This T cell receptor (beta chain) came from a study of multiple sclerosis patients with progressive multifocal leukoencephalopathy. Germline V gene sequence: CDR1 SGHRS, CDR2 YFSETQ. Trimming took off 7 bases at V and 2 bases at J, with 9 bases between the two ends. The CDR3 runs 12 residues. Stated time point: time of PML onset. Clones were sequenced by immunoSEQ multiplex PCR, and TCRdb holds only the in-frame ones, with some missing. The sample records approximately 27,000 clones, more than 80% being singletons. V usage is TRBV5-1 and J usage is TRBJ1-1; no firm D call. This sample comprised PBMCs, obtained from a patient treated with natalizumab. This TCR was sampled from a woman in her twenties or thirties with progressive multifocal leukoencephalopathy. CDR3 region: CASREPNTEAFF. The CDR3 DNA reads TGCGCCAGCCGCGAACCTAACACTGAAGCTTTCTTT.